This is a list of T cell receptor beta chains from one sample in a study of immune cell composition in non-small cell lung cancer. Profiled with immunoSEQ multiplex PCR; TCRdb holds only in-frame clones, not every one. The sample contains 2,400 or so clones, roughly four fifths of which appear only once. These data were also reused for a study on CD4 T cells in lung cancer.

The sequenced sample was lung tumor tissue. All receptors come from a human donor with non-small cell lung cancer. The CDR3 runs from the conserved cysteine through the conserved F or W. D genes are given only for firm matches. Size values are once, few and many counts, or a class for expanded clones, and some rows have none.

cdr3_length: 13; v_call: TRBV6-6; j_call: TRBJ2-1; clone_size: NA; d_call: NA; cdr3_nt: TGTGCCAGCAGCCCACGAGCCAGACTCGAGCAGTTCTTC; cdr3_aa: CASSPRARLEQFF
cdr3_length: 13; v_call: TRBV18; j_call: TRBJ2-7; clone_size: NA; d_call: NA; cdr3_nt: TGTGCCAGCTCCCAAGACGGGTCCTACGAGCAGTACTTC; cdr3_aa: CASSQDGSYEQYF
cdr3_length: 15; v_call: TRBV10-3; j_call: TRBJ2-1; clone_size: NA; d_call: TRBD2; cdr3_nt: TGTGCCATCAGTGACCGGGACTACTCCGGGGATGAGCAGTTCTTC; cdr3_aa: CAISDRDYSGDEQFF
cdr3_length: 14; v_call: TRBV6-1; j_call: TRBJ2-2; clone_size: NA; d_call: NA; cdr3_nt: TGTGCCAGCAGTGAAGGTCTCGTCGGCGGGGAGCTGTTTTTT; cdr3_aa: CASSEGLVGGELFF
cdr3_length: 12; v_call: TRBV19; j_call: TRBJ2-1; clone_size: NA; d_call: NA; cdr3_nt: TGTGCCAGTAGTATAGGGAGATCATTGCAGTTCTTC; cdr3_aa: CASSIGRSLQFF
cdr3_length: 16; v_call: TRBV6-6; j_call: TRBJ2-3; clone_size: NA; d_call: TRBD2; cdr3_nt: TGTGCCAGCAGACCCACCTCTAGCGGGAGTACAGATACGCAGTATTTT; cdr3_aa: CASRPTSSGSTDTQYF
cdr3_length: 16; v_call: TRBV29-1; j_call: TRBJ1-6; clone_size: NA; d_call: NA; cdr3_nt: TGCAGCGTTACCGTACAGGGTTTCTCCTATAATTCACCCCTCCACTTT; cdr3_aa: CSVTVQGFSYNSPLHF
cdr3_length: 15; v_call: TRBV25-1; j_call: TRBJ2-7; clone_size: few; d_call: TRBD1; cdr3_nt: TGTGCCAGCACCAAACGGACAGGGGGGTCCTACGAGCAGTACTTC; cdr3_aa: CASTKRTGGSYEQYF
cdr3_length: 14; v_call: TRBV5-1; j_call: TRBJ1-4; clone_size: NA; d_call: NA; cdr3_nt: TGCGCCAGCAGCCAGGACAGCCCTAATGAAAAACTGTTTTTT; cdr3_aa: CASSQDSPNEKLFF
cdr3_length: 14; v_call: TRBV6-1; j_call: TRBJ1-2; clone_size: few; d_call: TRBD1; cdr3_nt: TGTGCCAGCATCTTAGCGACAGGGGGCGGTGGCTACACCTTC; cdr3_aa: CASILATGGGGYTF
cdr3_length: 15; v_call: TRBV28; j_call: TRBJ2-3; clone_size: few; d_call: TRBD1; cdr3_nt: TGTGCCAGCAGTTTCCGGGACAGGAATGAGGATACGCAGTATTTT; cdr3_aa: CASSFRDRNEDTQYF
cdr3_length: 14; v_call: TRBV28; j_call: TRBJ1-6; clone_size: few; d_call: NA; cdr3_nt: TGTGCCAGCAGCCTAAACACGGGTTACTCACCCCTCCACTTT; cdr3_aa: CASSLNTGYSPLHF
cdr3_length: 15; v_call: TRBV27; j_call: TRBJ2-1; clone_size: NA; d_call: TRBD2; cdr3_nt: TGTGCCAGCAGTGGGGGACTAGTCTCCTACAATGAGCAGTTCTTC; cdr3_aa: CASSGGLVSYNEQFF
cdr3_length: 15; v_call: TRBV7-9; j_call: TRBJ1-4; clone_size: NA; d_call: NA; cdr3_nt: TGTGCCAGCAGTCCCCTCGGGGCAACTAATGAAAAACTGTTTTTT; cdr3_aa: CASSPLGATNEKLFF
cdr3_length: 14; v_call: TRBV5-1; j_call: TRBJ2-2; clone_size: NA; d_call: NA; cdr3_nt: TGCGCCAGCAGAGTCTGGGCGGGGACCGGGGAGCTGTTTTTT; cdr3_aa: CASRVWAGTGELFF
cdr3_length: 13; v_call: TRBV25-1; j_call: TRBJ2-2; clone_size: NA; d_call: TRBD1; cdr3_nt: TGTGCCAGCACCCGGACAGGGGTCGGGGAGCTGTTTTTT; cdr3_aa: CASTRTGVGELFF
cdr3_length: 14; v_call: TRBV4-2; j_call: TRBJ2-6; clone_size: large; d_call: NA; cdr3_nt: TGTGCCAGCAGCCAACGCGGGGGGGCCAACGTCCTGACTTTC; cdr3_aa: CASSQRGGANVLTF
cdr3_length: 13; v_call: TRBV7-2; j_call: TRBJ1-2; clone_size: NA; d_call: NA; cdr3_nt: TGTGCCAGCAGCGAGGACAGATTTTATGGCTACACCTTC; cdr3_aa: CASSEDRFYGYTF
cdr3_length: 13; v_call: TRBV5-1; j_call: TRBJ2-3; clone_size: NA; d_call: TRBD2; cdr3_nt: TGCGCCAGCAGCCCGAACGGGGGGAATACGCAGTATTTT; cdr3_aa: CASSPNGGNTQYF
cdr3_length: 15; v_call: TRBV29-1; j_call: TRBJ2-5; clone_size: NA; d_call: TRBD2; cdr3_nt: TGCAGCGTACTACTAGCGGGAAGGGGGCAAGAGACCCAGTACTTC; cdr3_aa: CSVLLAGRGQETQYF
cdr3_length: 13; v_call: TRBV18; j_call: TRBJ1-1; clone_size: few; d_call: NA; cdr3_nt: TGTGCCAGCTCACCCGGAGCGAACACTGAAGCTTTCTTT; cdr3_aa: CASSPGANTEAFF
cdr3_length: 16; v_call: TRBV9; j_call: TRBJ1-3; clone_size: NA; d_call: NA; cdr3_nt: TGTGCCAGCAGCCTCTTCGACAGGCCCCGTCAGAACACCATATATTTT; cdr3_aa: CASSLFDRPRQNTIYF
cdr3_length: 16; v_call: TRBV5-1; j_call: TRBJ1-1; clone_size: NA; d_call: NA; cdr3_nt: TGCGCCAGCAGCTTAGGGGGGGGTAGGGGCGGCACTGAAGCTTTCTTT; cdr3_aa: CASSLGGGRGGTEAFF
cdr3_length: 14; v_call: TRBV7-9; j_call: TRBJ1-1; clone_size: NA; d_call: TRBD1; cdr3_nt: TGTGCCAGCAGCCCGGCAACAGGGGCGGCTGAAGCTTTCTTT; cdr3_aa: CASSPATGAAEAFF
cdr3_length: 13; v_call: TRBV18; j_call: TRBJ2-5; clone_size: NA; d_call: NA; cdr3_nt: TGTGCCAGCTCACCACCGGTCCGGGAGACCCAGTACTTC; cdr3_aa: CASSPPVRETQYF
cdr3_length: 15; v_call: TRBV11-1; j_call: TRBJ1-2; clone_size: NA; d_call: TRBD1; cdr3_nt: TGTGCCAGCAGCCGATCCTCGACAGGGAACTATGGCTACACCTTC; cdr3_aa: CASSRSSTGNYGYTF
cdr3_length: 15; v_call: TRBV11-2; j_call: TRBJ1-1; clone_size: NA; d_call: NA; cdr3_nt: TGTGCCAGCAGCCATCTATCAGGGCCGGCGGCTGAAGCTTTCTTT; cdr3_aa: CASSHLSGPAAEAFF
cdr3_length: 16; v_call: TRBV4-2; j_call: TRBJ2-1; clone_size: NA; d_call: TRBD2; cdr3_nt: TGTGCCAGCAGCCAAGGTACTAGCGGGAGTAGGAATGAGCAGTTCTTC; cdr3_aa: CASSQGTSGSRNEQFF
cdr3_length: 16; v_call: TRBV7-3; j_call: TRBJ2-5; clone_size: NA; d_call: NA; cdr3_nt: TGTGCCAGCAGCTTAGATAGGAGCAGGGGCCAAGAGACCCAGTACTTC; cdr3_aa: CASSLDRSRGQETQYF
cdr3_length: 15; v_call: TRBV5-4; j_call: TRBJ2-7; clone_size: NA; d_call: TRBD1; cdr3_nt: TGTGCCAGCAGCTTGGGAGTGGGACAGGAGTACGAGCAGTACTTC; cdr3_aa: CASSLGVGQEYEQYF
cdr3_length: 14; v_call: TRBV19; j_call: TRBJ2-5; clone_size: NA; d_call: TRBD1; cdr3_nt: TGTGCCAGTAGGAACAGGGGGCGATTAGAGACCCAGTACTTC; cdr3_aa: CASRNRGRLETQYF
cdr3_length: 14; v_call: TRBV6-5; j_call: TRBJ2-5; clone_size: NA; d_call: NA; cdr3_nt: TGTGCCAGCAGTCCGGGAATTGGCCAGGAGACCCAGTACTTC; cdr3_aa: CASSPGIGQETQYF
cdr3_length: 13; v_call: TRBV5-4; j_call: TRBJ1-1; clone_size: NA; d_call: TRBD1; cdr3_nt: TGTGCCAGCAGCCTCGGACAGGGGGCTGAAGCTTTCTTT; cdr3_aa: CASSLGQGAEAFF
cdr3_length: 12; v_call: TRBV19; j_call: TRBJ1-1; clone_size: NA; d_call: TRBD1; cdr3_nt: TGTGCCAGTAGGGCGACAGGGCCTGAAGCTTTCTTT; cdr3_aa: CASRATGPEAFF
cdr3_length: 14; v_call: TRBV7-8; j_call: TRBJ2-1; clone_size: NA; d_call: NA; cdr3_nt: TGTGCCAGCAGCTTAGCGCTCACTAGCAATGAGCAGTTCTTC; cdr3_aa: CASSLALTSNEQFF
cdr3_length: 15; v_call: TRBV5-1; j_call: TRBJ2-1; clone_size: NA; d_call: NA; cdr3_nt: TGCGCCAGCAGCTTGGGCGGAGTGGGGCTCTCTGAGCAGTTCTTC; cdr3_aa: CASSLGGVGLSEQFF
cdr3_length: 17; v_call: TRBV27; j_call: TRBJ2-6; clone_size: NA; d_call: TRBD2; cdr3_nt: TGTGCCAGCAGTTTGAGGACTAGCGGCTCTGGGGCCAACGTCCTGACTTTC; cdr3_aa: CASSLRTSGSGANVLTF
cdr3_length: 13; v_call: TRBV30; j_call: TRBJ2-1; clone_size: NA; d_call: TRBD2; cdr3_nt: TGTGCCTGGAGTAGCGGGGGTTACAATGAGCAGTTCTTC; cdr3_aa: CAWSSGGYNEQFF
cdr3_length: 12; v_call: TRBV29-1; j_call: TRBJ2-3; clone_size: NA; d_call: NA; cdr3_nt: TGCAGCGTTGAGGACAGCCGGGATACGCAGTATTTT; cdr3_aa: CSVEDSRDTQYF
cdr3_length: 14; v_call: TRBV10-3; j_call: TRBJ1-5; clone_size: NA; d_call: NA; cdr3_nt: TGTGCCATCAGCGTCGCGGGTAGCAATCAGCCCCAGCATTTT; cdr3_aa: CAISVAGSNQPQHF